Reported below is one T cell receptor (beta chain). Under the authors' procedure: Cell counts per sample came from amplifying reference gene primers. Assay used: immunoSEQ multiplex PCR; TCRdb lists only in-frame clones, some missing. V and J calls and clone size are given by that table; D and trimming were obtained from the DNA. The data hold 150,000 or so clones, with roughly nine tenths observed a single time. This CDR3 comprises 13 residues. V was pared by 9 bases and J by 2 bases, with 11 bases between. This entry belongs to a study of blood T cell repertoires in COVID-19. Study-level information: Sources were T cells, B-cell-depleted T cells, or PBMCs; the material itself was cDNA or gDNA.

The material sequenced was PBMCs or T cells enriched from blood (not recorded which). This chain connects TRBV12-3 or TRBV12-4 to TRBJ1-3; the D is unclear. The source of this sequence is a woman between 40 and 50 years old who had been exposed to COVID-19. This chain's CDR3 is CASTVTTGNTIYF. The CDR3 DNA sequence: TGTGCCAGTACAGTGACAACTGGAAACACCATATATTTT.